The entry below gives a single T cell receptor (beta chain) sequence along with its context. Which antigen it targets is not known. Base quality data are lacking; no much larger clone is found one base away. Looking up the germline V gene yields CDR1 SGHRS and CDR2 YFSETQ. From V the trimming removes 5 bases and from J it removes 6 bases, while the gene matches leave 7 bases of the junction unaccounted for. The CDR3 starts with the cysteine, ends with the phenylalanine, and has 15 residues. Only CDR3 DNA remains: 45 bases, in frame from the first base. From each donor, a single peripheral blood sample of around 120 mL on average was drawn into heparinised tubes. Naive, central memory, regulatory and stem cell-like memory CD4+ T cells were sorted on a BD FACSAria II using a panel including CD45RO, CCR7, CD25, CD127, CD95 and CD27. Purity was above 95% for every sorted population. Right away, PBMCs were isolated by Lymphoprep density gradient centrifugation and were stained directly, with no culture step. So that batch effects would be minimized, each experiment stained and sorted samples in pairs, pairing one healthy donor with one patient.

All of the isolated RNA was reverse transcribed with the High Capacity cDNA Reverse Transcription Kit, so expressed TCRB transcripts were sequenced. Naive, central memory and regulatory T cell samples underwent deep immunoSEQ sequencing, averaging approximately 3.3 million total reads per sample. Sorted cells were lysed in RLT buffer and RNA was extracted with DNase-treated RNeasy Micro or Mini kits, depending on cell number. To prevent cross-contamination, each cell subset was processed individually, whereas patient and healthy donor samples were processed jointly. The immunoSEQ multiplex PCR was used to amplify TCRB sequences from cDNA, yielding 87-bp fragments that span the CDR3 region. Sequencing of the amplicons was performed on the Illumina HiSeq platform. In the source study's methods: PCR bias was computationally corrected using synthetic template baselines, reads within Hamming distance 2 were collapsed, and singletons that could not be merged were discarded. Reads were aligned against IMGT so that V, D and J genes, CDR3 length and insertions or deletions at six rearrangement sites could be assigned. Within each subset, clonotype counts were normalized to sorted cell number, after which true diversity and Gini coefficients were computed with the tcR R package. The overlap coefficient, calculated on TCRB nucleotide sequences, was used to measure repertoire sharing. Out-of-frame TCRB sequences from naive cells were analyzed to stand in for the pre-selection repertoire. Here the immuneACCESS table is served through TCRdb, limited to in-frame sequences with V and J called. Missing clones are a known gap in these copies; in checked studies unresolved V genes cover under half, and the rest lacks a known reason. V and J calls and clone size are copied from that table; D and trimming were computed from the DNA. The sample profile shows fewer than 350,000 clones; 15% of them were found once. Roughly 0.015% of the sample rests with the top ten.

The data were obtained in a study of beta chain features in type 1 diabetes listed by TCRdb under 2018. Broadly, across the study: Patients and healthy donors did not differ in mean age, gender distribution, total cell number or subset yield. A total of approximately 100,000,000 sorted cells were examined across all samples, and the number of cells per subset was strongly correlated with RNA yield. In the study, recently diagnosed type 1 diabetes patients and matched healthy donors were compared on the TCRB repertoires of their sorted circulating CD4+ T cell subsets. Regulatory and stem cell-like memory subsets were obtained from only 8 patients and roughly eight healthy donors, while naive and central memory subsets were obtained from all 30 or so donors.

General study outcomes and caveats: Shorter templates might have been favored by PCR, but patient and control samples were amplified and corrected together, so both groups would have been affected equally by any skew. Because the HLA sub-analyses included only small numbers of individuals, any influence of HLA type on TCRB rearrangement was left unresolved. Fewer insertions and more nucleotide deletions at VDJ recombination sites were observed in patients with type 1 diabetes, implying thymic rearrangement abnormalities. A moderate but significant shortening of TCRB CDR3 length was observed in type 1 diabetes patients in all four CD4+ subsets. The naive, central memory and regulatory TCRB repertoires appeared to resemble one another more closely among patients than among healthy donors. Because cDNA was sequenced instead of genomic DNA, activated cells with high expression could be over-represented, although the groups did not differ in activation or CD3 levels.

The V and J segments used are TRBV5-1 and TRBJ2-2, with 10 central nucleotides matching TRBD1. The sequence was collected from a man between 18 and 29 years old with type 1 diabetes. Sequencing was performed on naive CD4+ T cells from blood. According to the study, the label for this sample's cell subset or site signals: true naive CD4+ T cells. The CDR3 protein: CASRMTGGVSGELFF. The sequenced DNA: TGCGCCAGCAGGATGACAGGGGGCGTTTCCGGGGAGCTGTTTTTT.